This T cell receptor (beta chain) was found in a study of Tregs in tolerant kidney transplant recipients. Data came from immunoSEQ multiplex PCR; TCRdb stores just in-frame clones and leaves some out. The sample shows about 52,000 clones, approximately 91% of them seen only once. Broader study findings: For some patients, primers changed over time, blocking nucleotide-level comparison. Findings come from small patient numbers and require larger validation. In tolerant patients, donor-specific Tregs outgrew total Tregs, suggesting antigen-driven expansion.

Remarks on this clone: Its antigen is currently unknown.

Recipients received nonmyeloablative bone marrow transplants from related graft donors, with transient mixed chimerism. CD4+CD25+CD127- Tregs, CD4+CD25- non-Tregs, CD4 and CD8 cells were sorted. Germline V CDR1 and CDR2: LNHDA, SQIVND (reference sequence). The CDR3 totals 14 residues. The germline V and J ends were trimmed by 5 bases and 1 base, with 11 bases remaining between them. The sample was CD8+ T cells from blood (PBMCs), taken 24 months after the transplant. The chain joins TRBV19 to TRBJ1-1, with D perhaps TRBD1 (6 bases). The sequence came from a human patient who received a combined kidney and bone marrow transplant. Some T cells may originate from the graft donor. This chain's CDR3 is CASSARGGNTEAFF. The CDR3 DNA follows: TGTGCCAGTAGTGCCAGAGGGGGGAACACTGAAGCTTTCTTT.